The source of this TCR beta chain is a study of cytomegalovirus exposure and HLA in healthy donors. With respect to this clone: Its antigen is unknown.

PCR involved 60 Vbeta and 13 Jbeta primers. Here immunoSEQ multiplex PCR was the method, and the copy in TCRdb shows in-frame clones only, minus some. The sample has under 130,000 clones; almost 80% are singletons. This CDR3 comprises 17 residues. Germline CDR1 and CDR2: SGDLS and YYNGEE. V was trimmed by 1 base and J by 0 bases, leaving 13 bases between them. The study's findings and limits: Compared with the approximately 680-donor mean, an Asian-associated ancestry cluster reportedly had fewer N-insertions, according to a later analysis. In a later analysis, several top co-occurrence clusters appeared linked to parvovirus B19, influenza, CMV and Epstein-Barr virus.

Sequences were obtained from PBMCs. The sequence came from a man in his forties or fifties in good health and CMV-seropositive. V is TRBV9 and J is TRBJ2-2; D is perhaps TRBD2 (6 bases). CDR3 sequence: CASSVYPSDSNTGELFF. The CDR3 DNA sequence: TGTGCCAGCAGCGTATATCCTAGCGATTCGAACACCGGGGAGCTGTTTTTT. Drawing the rest from reference TRBV9 and TRBJ2-2, the complete variable domain is DSGVTQTPKHLITATGQRVTLRCSPRSGDLSVYWYQQSLDQGLQFLIQYYNGEERAKGNILERFSAQQFPDLHSELNLSSLELGDSALYFCASSVYPSDSNTGELFFGEGSRLTVL.